This entry is about one TCR beta chain. Its antigen is not identified. TCRdb's table, derived via immunoSEQ multiplex PCR, lists solely in-frame clones and lacks some. The sample contains roughly 150,000 clones, approximately 90% of which appear only once. The data were taken from a study of T cell responses to AZD1222 COVID-19 vaccine. The study, taken as a whole, reports: It should be noted that donors were predominantly white British and more often female, and clonal diversity was possibly underestimated.

CDR1 and CDR2 from the germline V gene are MNHEY and SMNVEV (reference sequence). The CDR3 has 17 amino acids. The V segment lost 7 bases and the J segment 9 bases; nucleotides outside the gene matches: 17. This chain uses TRBV27 with TRBJ2-1; 11 bases align to TRBD2. The TCR was taken from an adult who received the AZD1222 COVID-19 vaccine. The specimen comprised peripheral blood, sampled 28 days after the second AZD1222 dose. The CDR3 DNA is TGTGCCAGCAAACGACAGGCGGTAGCGGGAGGGCCGAGTGAGCAGTTCTTC. It specifies CASKRQAVAGGPSEQFF.